Listed below are T cell receptor beta chains from one sample, sequenced in a study of control samples from healthy donors and cancer patients. TCRdb keeps only in-frame clones here, not all; method: immunoSEQ multiplex PCR. The repertoire holds roughly 120,000 clones, approximately 90% seen once, with 2% to 3% in the top ten. Source material: blood. These receptors originate from a woman aged 65 to 85 in good health. Both conserved end residues are part of each CDR3. A D gene is named only where the DNA matches it firmly. Some rows have no size entry. The others give once, few or many, or a class for an expanded clone.

J	length	size	D	V	DNA	CDR3
TRBJ2-1	12	-	-	TRBV5-1	TGCGCCAGCAGCTTGGAGAACAATGAGCAGTTCTTC	CASSLENNEQFF
TRBJ2-7	13	few	TRBD1	TRBV5-1	TGCGCCAGCAGCTTGGCCACAGGGGCCGAGCAGTACTTC	CASSLATGAEQYF
TRBJ1-5	14	-	-	TRBV5-1	TGCGCCAGCAGCTTGGCCCCAGGGGTCCAGCCCCAGCATTTT	CASSLAPGVQPQHF
TRBJ2-1	14	few	-	TRBV7-9	TGTGCCAGCAGCCTCGACGGGGCCAACAATGAGCAGTTCTTC	CASSLDGANNEQFF
TRBJ2-1	14	few	-	TRBV6-5	TGTGCCAGCATGGAGGGACAGTCCTACAATGAGCAGTTCTTC	CASMEGQSYNEQFF
TRBJ1-3	14	-	TRBD1	TRBV19	TGTGCCACCGCCGGGACAGGGTTTGGAAACACCATATATTTT	CATAGTGFGNTIYF
TRBJ2-3	12	-	TRBD1	TRBV11-2	TGTGCCAGCAGCATAACAGGGGACACGCAGTATTTT	CASSITGDTQYF
TRBJ2-1	13	-	-	TRBV5-1	TGCGCCAGCAGCTTGGCCACCCGGGACGCGGCTTTCTTC	CASSLATRDAAFF
TRBJ2-1	16	-	-	TRBV4-1	TGCGCCAGCAGCCAAGAGGAGGGGAGCTCCTACAATGAGCAGTTCTTC	CASSQEEGSSYNEQFF
TRBJ1-6	12	-	-	TRBV7-2	TGTGCCAGCAGCCACAGTGAGGGCACCCTCCACTTT	CASSHSEGTLHF
TRBJ2-5	16	-	TRBD2	TRBV5-1	TGCGCCAGCAGCTTGGCCGTAGCGGGGGGACAAGAGACCCAGTACTTC	CASSLAVAGGQETQYF
TRBJ1-3	16	-	-	TRBV18	TGTGCCAGCTCACGAGCGGACGGAAGCTCTGGAAACACCATATATTTT	CASSRADGSSGNTIYF
TRBJ1-1	13	-	-	TRBV4-3	TGCGCCAGCAGAGAGGGCATGAACACTGAAGCTTTCTTT	CASREGMNTEAFF
TRBJ1-2	11	-	-	TRBV7-6	TGTGCCAGCAGCTCAGCCGGATCCTACACCTTC	CASSSAGSYTF
TRBJ2-3	13	-	-	TRBV19	TGTGCCAGTAGTATTCTCTATAGTGATACGCAGTATTTT	CASSILYSDTQYF
TRBJ2-3	15	-	TRBD2	TRBV5-1	TGCGCCAGCAGCTTGGACCTAGCGGGCACAGATACGCAGTATTTT	CASSLDLAGTDTQYF
TRBJ1-2	14	-	-	TRBV7-2	TGTGCCAGCAGCTGGCAAAGGGGTAACTATGGCTACACCTTC	CASSWQRGNYGYTF
TRBJ1-3	15	few	-	TRBV5-1	TGCGCCAGCAGGCCGTTTGATCGCGCTGGAAACACCATATATTTT	CASRPFDRAGNTIYF
TRBJ1-4	15	once	-	TRBV5-1	TGCGCCAGCAGCTTGTCCCAGGGGACTAATGAAAAACTGTTTTTT	CASSLSQGTNEKLFF
TRBJ2-3	13	-	-	TRBV4-3	TGCGCCAGCAGCCAACGGCTGTTGGATACGCAGTATTTT	CASSQRLLDTQYF
TRBJ2-1	13	-	-	TRBV3-1/TRBV3-2	TGTGCCAGCAGGGGGGTCGGCTACAATGAGCAGTTCTTC	CASRGVGYNEQFF
TRBJ2-5	14	-	TRBD2	TRBV18	TGTGCCAGCTCACCACCGGGAGGGAGAGAGACCCAGTACTTC	CASSPPGGRETQYF
TRBJ2-7	15	-	TRBD1	TRBV5-8	TGTGCCAGCAGCCAGGACAGGGTAGCTACTCGGGAGCAGTACTTC	CASSQDRVATREQYF
TRBJ1-5	14	-	-	TRBV6-5	TGTGCCAGCGGGGCGGGGGGCCCGAATCAGCCCCAGCATTTT	CASGAGGPNQPQHF
TRBJ2-7	15	-	-	TRBV29-1	TGCAGCGTTGTCCAGGGGACTGGGGCACCCTACGAGCAGTACTTC	CSVVQGTGAPYEQYF
TRBJ2-3	15	-	TRBD1	TRBV5-1	TGCGCCAGCAGCCCCGGACAGGGGCTGACAGATACGCAGTATTTT	CASSPGQGLTDTQYF
TRBJ1-2	15	-	TRBD1	TRBV7-3	TGTGCCAGCAGCTTGGGGCCGGGACAGGGCGGTGGCTACACCTTC	CASSLGPGQGGGYTF
TRBJ1-3	15	-	TRBD1	TRBV6-5	TGTGCCAGCACCACGGGGGACAGAGCCGGAAACACCATATATTTT	CASTTGDRAGNTIYF
TRBJ2-2	15	-	-	TRBV19	TGTGCCAGTGTAACTAGTGCCGCGAACACCGGGGAGCTGTTTTTT	CASVTSAANTGELFF
TRBJ2-1	11	-	-	TRBV2	TGTGCCAGCTGCTTGGAGAATGAGCAGTTCTTC	CASCLENEQFF
TRBJ1-1	13	-	-	TRBV19	TGTGCCAGTAGTAACCAGGTGAACACTGAAGCTTTCTTT	CASSNQVNTEAFF
TRBJ1-6	17	-	-	TRBV5-4	TGTGCCAGCAGCTTGTTCGGGATAAAAGCGGGAAATGTATCCCTCCACTTT	CASSLFGIKAGNVSLHF
TRBJ2-7	14	-	-	TRBV19	TGTGCCAGTAGTGGGGGGGCCGTCGGGTACGAGCAGTACTTC	CASSGGAVGYEQYF
TRBJ1-6	14	-	-	TRBV6-6	TGTGCCAGCAGTTACCAAGGGACTGCCTCACCCCTCCACTTT	CASSYQGTASPLHF
TRBJ1-1	15	-	-	TRBV19	TGTGCCAGTAGTATAGTCGCCGGGAGGAACACTGAAGCTTTCTTT	CASSIVAGRNTEAFF
TRBJ2-1	13	-	-	TRBV12-3/TRBV12-4	TGTGCCAGCAGTTTATCGGGGTACAATGAGCAGTTCTTC	CASSLSGYNEQFF
TRBJ2-5	15	-	-	TRBV9	TGTGCCAGCAGCGTAGGGAGGGGGGCCCAAGAGACCCAGTACTTC	CASSVGRGAQETQYF
TRBJ1-1	14	-	-	TRBV13	TGTGCCAGCAGCGCACAGGCCCGGGGCACTGAAGCTTTCTTT	CASSAQARGTEAFF
TRBJ2-1	17	-	-	TRBV3-1/TRBV3-2	TGTGCCAGCAGCCAAGCCCCAGCGGGCAACACGTACAATGAGCAGTTCTTC	CASSQAPAGNTYNEQFF
TRBJ2-3	16	-	TRBD1	TRBV2	TGTGCCAGCAGTCCCCAATTAGTCAGGGGGATAGATACGCAGTATTTT	CASSPQLVRGIDTQYF
TRBJ1-5	16	-	TRBD1	TRBV7-8	TGTGCCAGCAGCCGGGACAGGGGGCGCGGCAATCAGCCCCAGCATTTT	CASSRDRGRGNQPQHF
TRBJ2-7	14	-	TRBD1	TRBV24-1	TGTGCCACCAGTGATCCCCGACAGGGCGGGGAGCAGTACTTC	CATSDPRQGGEQYF
TRBJ2-1	14	-	-	TRBV6-5	TGTGCCAGCAGCCCAGGAAGAGCCTACAATGAGCAGTTCTTC	CASSPGRAYNEQFF
TRBJ1-5	15	-	-	TRBV7-2	TGTGCCAGCAGCTTAGAACATGGGCCTCTTTCAGCCCAGCATTTT	CASSLEHGPLSAQHF
TRBJ1-3	14	-	-	TRBV6-5	TGTGCCAGCACCAGGGGCATCTCTGGAAACACCATATATTTT	CASTRGISGNTIYF
TRBJ2-4	13	-	TRBD1	TRBV7-9	TGTGCCAGCAGCCTGGGACAGGAAAACATTCAGTACTTC	CASSLGQENIQYF
TRBJ1-4	15	-	-	TRBV5-4	TGTGCCAGCAGCTTGGGGGGTGCAACTAATGAAAAACTGTTTTTT	CASSLGGATNEKLFF
TRBJ2-7	13	-	TRBD1	TRBV14	TGTGCCAGCAGCCCCGGGACAGGGGACCTTCAGTACTTC	CASSPGTGDLQYF